Presented here are 18 T cell receptor beta chains from one specimen sequenced in a study of T cell responses to AZD1222 COVID-19 vaccine. The table came from immunoSEQ multiplex PCR; TCRdb's copy has only in-frame clones and leaves some out. The table has around 130,000 clones, approximately 92% seen once; the top ten hold 1.5% to 2%. This material consisted of peripheral blood, taken 28 days after the second AZD1222 dose. These receptors were collected from an adult who received the AZD1222 COVID-19 vaccine.

The chain is built from TRBV12-3 or TRBV12-4 and TRBJ1-1, with D tentatively TRBD1 (6 bases). The V and J ends lost 4 bases and 6 bases respectively, with 12 bases between them. The CDR3 totals 13 residues. The CDR3 coding sequence is TGTGCCAGCAGTTACAGGGAAATTTCTGAAGCTTTCTTT. Translated: CASSYREISEAFF.

This chain joins TRBV19 and TRBJ2-7; the match to TRBD1 covers 8 bases. V shed 7 bases and J 4 bases; nucleotides not matched to a gene: 9. This CDR3 is built from 14 residues. Germline lookup yields CDR1 LNHDA and CDR2 SQIVND (reference sequence). The CDR3 DNA reads as TGTGCCAGTAACCCAGGGGGCGAGAAGTACGAGCAGTACTTC. As protein: CASNPGGEKYEQYF. Filled out from reference TRBV19 and TRBJ2-7, the complete variable domain reads DGGITQSPKYLFRKEGQNVTLSCEQNLNHDAMYWYRQDPGQGLRLIYYSQIVNDFQKGDIAEGYSVSREKKESFPLTVTSAQKNPTAFYLCASNPGGEKYEQYFGPGTRLTVT.

The chain couples TRBV10-3 to TRBJ2-3, with a tentative D call TRBD2 (6 bases). There are 16 residues in the CDR3. V was pared by 2 bases and J by 1 base, with 13 bases between. Germline CDR1 reads ENHRY; CDR2 reads SYGVKD. The CDR3 bases are TGTGCCATCAGTGAGGTGCCGGGAGAGGGCACAGATACGCAGTATTTT. The encoded protein is CAISEVPGEGTDTQYF.

This chain uses TRBV6-6 with TRBJ2-2, with a weak D call TRBD2 (5 bases). This CDR3 is 15 amino acids long. The V end lost 5 bases, the J end lost 6 bases, and 16 bases lay between the germline ends. Germline CDR1 MNHNY, CDR2 SVGAGI (reference sequence). CDR3 sequence: CASSRIGERSGELFF. The CDR3 bases are TGTGCCAGCAGTCGAATCGGGGAGAGGTCCGGGGAGCTGTTTTTT.

CDR3 loop: CARSLHPGRENTEAFF. The CDR3 DNA reads as TGTGCCAGAAGCTTACATCCGGGACGGGAAAACACTGAAGCTTTCTTT. The rearrangement joins TRBV5-3 to TRBJ1-1; possible D gene TRBD1, 5 bases. TRBV5-3 is treated as an ORF (open reading frame) with a function not yet certain. This CDR3 contains 16 residues. V lost 2 bases and J 2 bases, leaving 16 bases between the germline ends.

The chain joins TRBV11-2 to TRBJ2-7; either TRBD1 or TRBD2 may supply D (5 bases each). Germline CDR1 SGHAT, CDR2 FQNNGV. Trimming took off 5 bases at V and 1 base at J, with 21 bases between the two ends. The CDR3 is 17 residues long. DNA of the CDR3: TGTGCCAGCAGCCAAGCCCTCGTTTGGGACGGGTCCTACGAGCAGTACTTC. Residues: CASSQALVWDGSYEQYF. Drawing the rest from reference TRBV11-2 and TRBJ2-7, the complete variable domain is EAGVAQSPRYKIIEKRQSVAFWCNPISGHATLYWYQQILGQGPKLLIQFQNNGVVDDSQLPKDRFSAERLKGVDSTLKIQPAKLEDSAVYLCASSQALVWDGSYEQYFGPGTRLTVT.

J is TRBJ2-7 and V is TRBV4-2; D possibly uses TRBD1 or TRBD2 (5 bases each). This CDR3 contains 15 residues. The V end was cut by 1 base, the J end by 6 bases, with 16 bases between. Germline CDR1 reads LGHNA; CDR2 reads YNFKEQ. The DNA for the CDR3 is TGTGCCAGCAGCCAAGTTCACGCTGGGACGGGCGAGCAGTACTTC. It specifies CASSQVHAGTGEQYF.

The chain joins TRBV24-1 to TRBJ2-3; TRBD2 agrees at 11 bases. Germline CDR1 and CDR2: KGHDR and SFDVKD. This CDR3 is built from 15 residues. V was clipped by 7 bases and J by 8 bases; unmatched bases: 10. The CDR3 reads CATSGGTSGRGTQYF. CDR3 DNA sequence: TGTGCCACCAGCGGAGGGACTAGCGGAAGGGGTACGCAGTATTTT.

The rearrangement uses TRBV7-8 and TRBJ2-7; TRBD2 matches 7 bases. The CDR3 extends over 14 amino acids. Germline V lookup: CDR1 SGHVS, CDR2 FQNEAQ. V shed 5 bases and J 2 bases; nucleotides not matched to a gene: 6. CDR3 sequence reads: CASSVSGVPYEQYV. The CDR3 DNA reads TGTGCCAGCAGCGTCAGCGGGGTCCCCTACGAGCAGTACGTC.

The chain recombines TRBV6-2 or TRBV6-3 with TRBJ1-1; TRBD1 aligns across 11 bases. This CDR3 spans 14 amino acids. Per germline, CDR1 MNHEY and CDR2 SVGEGT. V lost 5 bases to trimming and J lost 4 bases; unmatched junction nucleotides: 3. CDR3 DNA: TGTGCCAGCAGTCGGGACAGGGGGTTCACTGAAGCTTTCTTT. The encoded protein is CASSRDRGFTEAFF.

In this sample, this clone turned up a few times. This chain connects TRBV2 to TRBJ1-6; no clear D. Per germline, CDR1 SNHLY and CDR2 FYNNEI. V was shortened by 2 bases and J by 13 bases, with 12 bases between the two germline ends. The CDR3 runs 13 residues. CDR3 in amino acids: CASSELAQAPLHF. For the CDR3, the DNA is TGTGCCAGCAGTGAACTGGCCCAGGCTCCCCTCCACTTT.

The CDR3 nucleotides read TGTGCCAGCAGTTTTAGTTATAGCAATCAGCCCCAGCATTTT. Translation gives CASSFSYSNQPQHF. The V and J genes are TRBV6-5 and TRBJ1-5; D call uncertain. The germline V and J ends were trimmed by 4 bases and 0 bases, with 7 bases remaining between them. The germline CDR1 and CDR2 sequences are MNHEY and SVGAGI. This CDR3 spans 14 amino acids.

The chain uses TRBV9 and TRBJ1-2; D is unclear. Trimming stripped 1 base from V and 4 bases from J, with 5 bases between. This CDR3 contains 12 residues. CDR1 is SGDLS, CDR2 YYNGEE, per germline. The CDR3 region is CASSVPVYGYTF. The CDR3 DNA reads TGTGCCAGCAGCGTACCAGTCTATGGCTACACCTTC.

The chain is built from TRBV19 and TRBJ2-1; 8 positions match TRBD2. V trimming: 5 bases; J trimming: 0 bases; junction bases outside the gene matches: 9. The germline V gene has CDR1 LNHDA and CDR2 SQIVND (reference sequence). This CDR3 has 17 amino acids. CDR3 sequence: CASSPSLGTSSYNEQFF. CDR3 coding DNA: TGTGCCAGTAGTCCGTCCCTCGGGACTAGCTCCTACAATGAGCAGTTCTTC. Complete variable domain (other parts from reference TRBV19 and TRBJ2-1): DGGITQSPKYLFRKEGQNVTLSCEQNLNHDAMYWYRQDPGQGLRLIYYSQIVNDFQKGDIAEGYSVSREKKESFPLTVTSAQKNPTAFYLCASSPSLGTSSYNEQFFGPGTRLTVL.

Only one count was recorded for this clone. This chain connects TRBV27 to TRBJ1-1; D gene uncertain. There are 15 residues in the CDR3. The ends were cut back, 4 bases at V and 0 bases at J, with 12 bases in the middle. Germline-derived CDR1 and CDR2 are MNHEY and SMNVEV (reference sequence). Here the CDR3 reads CASSSRTEMNTEAFF. Here the CDR3 DNA reads TGTGCCAGCAGTTCCCGGACCGAGATGAACACTGAAGCTTTCTTT.

V usage is TRBV6-5 and J usage is TRBJ2-5, with a possible D match to TRBD2 (5 bases). Germline V gene lookup returns CDR1 MNHEY and CDR2 SVGAGI. The CDR3 has 15 amino acids. V gave up 5 bases and J gave up 7 bases, with 20 bases separating them. CDR3 in DNA: TGTGCCAGCAGTCTCCTTACGGGAATCGGGCGGACCCAGTACTTC. Encoded protein: CASSLLTGIGRTQYF.

This chain links TRBV9 with TRBJ2-5; 7 nucleotides agree with TRBD2. The CDR3 has 16 amino acids. CDR1 and CDR2 from the germline V gene are SGDLS and YYNGEE. V lost 5 bases and J lost 0; bases outside the gene matches: 10. The CDR3: CASSSASGMYQETQYF. The DNA for the CDR3 is TGTGCCAGCAGTTCGGCTAGCGGTATGTACCAAGAGACCCAGTACTTC.

This clone was found once. The V and J genes are TRBV5-4 and TRBJ2-3, with 8 positions matching TRBD2. Germline V gene sequence: CDR1 SGHNT, CDR2 YYREEE (reference sequence). Trimming removed 0 bases from V and 6 bases from J; junction bases left unmatched: 6. CDR3 length: 15 residues. The CDR3 region has the DNA TGTGCCAGCAGCTTGGATCGTCTAGCGGGCGATACGCAGTATTTT. Protein sequence: CASSLDRLAGDTQYF.